The TCR beta chain under discussion was sequenced for a study of shared clonotypes between healthy human individuals. A CD45RA+ naive subset and a CD45RA-negative memory subset were split from CD4+ cells. This clone was detected only once. Clones were read by immunoSEQ multiplex PCR, and TCRdb kept only the in-frame ones, dropping some. The table lists 2 million to 2.5 million clones, about 92% of them singletons. The receptor comes from a man between 18 and 29 years old in good health. Some clones in this sample may be carry-over from other donors' samples. Sequenced sample: naive CD4+ T cells from PBMCs. Subset noted: CD45RA+ positively selected.

CDR3 bases: TGTGCCAGCAGCCCGGGAGGTTCTTTGGGCTACGAGCAGTACTTC. Translation gives CASSPGGSLGYEQYF. V and J are TRBV5-4 and TRBJ2-7, with 7 nucleotides matching TRBD2. This CDR3 has 15 amino acids. CDR1 and CDR2 (germline): SGHNT, YYREEE (reference sequence). V lost 4 bases and J lost 3; bases outside the gene matches: 10. The whole variable domain, remainder taken from reference TRBV5-4 and TRBJ2-7, is ETGVTQSPTHLIKTRGQQVTLRCSSQSGHNTVSWYQQALGQGPQFIFQYYREEENGRGNFPPRFSGLQFPNYSSELNVNALELDDSALYLCASSPGGSLGYEQYFGPGTRLTVT.